Following are 18 T cell receptor beta chains from one sample sequenced in a study of cytomegalovirus exposure and HLA in healthy donors. Researchers ran the PCR with 60 Vbeta and 13 Jbeta primers. Sequencing used immunoSEQ multiplex PCR; TCRdb keeps in-frame clones, though not all of them. Counted here are about 180,000 clones, about 69% occurring once; the ten biggest clones make up roughly 3%. Source material: PBMCs. The receptors were sampled from a male donor in good health and CMV-seronegative.

The J gene is TRBJ2-1, the V gene TRBV5-4; 10 bases are shared with TRBD1. The ends lost 3 bases at V and 5 bases at J; junction bases unmatched: 5. Germline V CDR1 and CDR2: SGHNT, YYREEE (reference sequence). This CDR3 is 15 amino acids long. This CDR3 is CASSSRTGGNNEQFF. The CDR3 region has the DNA TGTGCCAGCAGCTCACGGACAGGGGGGAACAATGAGCAGTTCTTC.

DNA for the CDR3: TGTGCCAGCAGAATAGGACAGGGTGAGGGTGAGCAGTTCTTC. It specifies CASRIGQGEGEQFF. This chain joins TRBV7-3 and TRBJ2-1; TRBD1 agrees at 8 bases. Germline V lookup: CDR1 SGHTA, CDR2 FQGTGA. The length of the CDR3 is 14 residues. J gave up 9 bases and V 6 bases, and 10 bases lay outside the gene matches.

This clone was recorded a few times. DNA of the CDR3: TGCGCCAGCAGCACCCGAACAGGGTCTGGAAACACCATATATTTT. Translation: CASSTRTGSGNTIYF. The chain joins TRBV5-1 to TRBJ1-3; possible D gene TRBD1, 6 bases. Per the germline V gene, CDR1 is SGHRS and CDR2 is YFSETQ. Trimming cost V 4 bases and J 1 base, with 12 bases left between them. The CDR3 has 15 residues. Using reference TRBV5-1 and TRBJ1-3 for the parts outside the CDR3, the full variable domain is KAGVTQTPRYLIKTRGQQVTLSCSPISGHRSVSWYQQTPGQGLQFLFEYFSETQRNKGNFPGRFSGRQFSNSRSEMNVSTLELGDSALYLCASSTRTGSGNTIYFGEGSWLTVV.

The chain carries TRBV6-5 and TRBJ2-1, with D unclear. V lost 0 bases and J 0 bases, leaving 6 bases between the germline ends. This CDR3 comprises 15 residues. Germline V gives CDR1 MNHEY, CDR2 SVGAGI. The CDR3 reads CASSYSPSSYNEQFF. CDR3 nucleotides: TGTGCCAGCAGTTACTCCCCGAGCTCCTACAATGAGCAGTTCTTC.

CDR3 region: CSAVGGSDMNTEAFF. Here the CDR3 DNA reads TGCAGCGCTGTGGGGGGATCAGACATGAACACTGAAGCTTTCTTT. The chain uses TRBV29-1 and TRBJ1-1, with a weak D call TRBD1 (5 bases). CDR3 length equals 15 residues. V lost 7 bases to trimming and J lost 0 bases, with 18 bases between them. Germline assignment: CDR1 SQVTM and CDR2 ANQGSEA.

This chain uses TRBV28 with TRBJ2-5; D gene ambiguous. Matching the DNA end better, TRBJ2-7 makes the J call doubtful. The CDR3 has 14 residues. The germline gives CDR1 MDHEN, CDR2 SYDVKM. The CDR3 DNA sequence: TGTGCCAGCAGCCTAGAGACTTTTGCCTACGAGCAGTACTTC. Its protein product is CASSLETFAYEQYF.

This clone was observed a few times. The CDR3 region is CASSVVITSPRNEQFF. The CDR3 region has the DNA TGTGCCAGCAGCGTAGTTATAACCAGCCCTAGGAATGAGCAGTTCTTC. This chain uses TRBV9 with TRBJ2-1; D gene uncertain. The CDR3 totals 16 residues. Germline CDR1 and CDR2: SGDLS and YYNGEE. Trimming left V 0 bases short and J 7 bases short, with 17 bases between.

The chain links TRBV27 to TRBJ2-7; D gene uncertain. The CDR3 totals 17 residues. Germline V gives CDR1 MNHEY, CDR2 SMNVEV (reference sequence). V lost 4 bases and J 0 bases, leaving 19 bases between the germline ends. For the CDR3, the DNA is TGTGCCAGCAGTTCTGATAAAGACATCGTCAGCTCCTACGAGCAGTACTTC. Protein: CASSSDKDIVSSYEQYF.

This clone has just one count. The chain recombines TRBV2 with TRBJ1-5; possibly TRBD1 for D (6 bases). The CDR3 sequence is 14 residues long. V lost 6 bases to trimming and J lost 4 bases, with 13 bases between them. Germline V gene sequence: CDR1 SNHLY, CDR2 FYNNEI. CDR3 in amino acids: CASRRDTRNQPQHF. The CDR3 DNA reads TGTGCCAGCAGACGGGACACGAGGAATCAGCCCCAGCATTTT.

The chain has TRBV7-2 and TRBJ2-5, with D uncertain. The end of the DNA is better explained by TRBJ2-7, so the J call may be wrong. CDR3 length: 11 amino acids. The germline CDR1 and CDR2 sequences are SGHTA and FQGNSA. DNA of the CDR3: TGTGCCAGCAGCTTCTCCTACGAGCAGTACTTC. It translates to CASSFSYEQYF.

With regard to this clone: In this CDR3 the conserved last residue, phenylalanine or tryptophan, is missing, so a read error is likely. The limits of the CDR3 on the DNA are not certain, so only TCRdb's listed CDR3 is given. The chain recombines TRBV21-1 with TRBJ2-3; the table's D gene call, TRBD1, was not cross checked with the DNA. TRBV21-1 is marked as a pseudogene. The CDR3 comprises 11 residues, both ends counted. The CDR3 sequence is CASSKGSIQSG.

The chain employs TRBV30 and TRBJ1-1, with D possibly matching TRBD1 (6 bases). V was clipped by 0 bases and J by 1 base, with 12 bases between them. This CDR3 comprises 15 residues. Looked up from germline, CDR1 is GTSNPN and CDR2 is SVGIG (reference sequence). The CDR3 loop is CAWSVHRGGNTEAFF. CDR3 bases: TGTGCCTGGAGTGTCCACAGAGGGGGGAACACTGAAGCTTTCTTT.

The chain links TRBV28 to TRBJ2-7; 11 bases align to TRBD1. The CDR3 sequence is 15 residues long. The germline V gene has CDR1 MDHEN and CDR2 SYDVKM. The V segment lost 8 bases and the J segment 6 bases; nucleotides outside the gene matches: 12. This CDR3 is CASETPGQGVGEQYF. For the CDR3, the DNA is TGTGCCAGCGAGACACCGGGACAGGGGGTAGGCGAGCAGTACTTC.

On this clone itself: Different DNA sequences within this sample yield the same CDR3. V is TRBV7-9 and J is TRBJ2-5; 10 bases line up with TRBD1. After removal of 6 bases from V and 5 bases from J, the junction contained 6 bases not matched to a gene. Germline CDR1 SEHNR, CDR2 FQNEAQ (reference sequence). This CDR3 contains 14 residues. In DNA, the CDR3 is TGTGCCAGCAGGTCGACAGGGGGCGGCGAGACCCAGTACTTC. As protein: CASRSTGGGETQYF.

This clone has more than one count but fewer than ten. The sample carries other DNA sequences with the same CDR3. The chain has TRBV30 and TRBJ2-7, with unresolved D. The length of the CDR3 is 11 residues. In germline, CDR1 is GTSNPN, CDR2 SVGIG (reference sequence). V was clipped by 0 bases and J by 4 bases, with 4 bases between them. The CDR3 DNA follows: TGTGCCTGGAGTGTACAGTACGAGCAGTACTTC. Its protein product is CAWSVQYEQYF.

CDR3 in amino acids: CASSLWGTGEVDTQYF. Written as DNA, the CDR3 is TGTGCCAGCAGTTTATGGGGGACAGGGGAGGTAGATACGCAGTATTTT. The chain couples TRBV28 to TRBJ2-3; 10 bases map to TRBD1. This CDR3 is 16 amino acids long. CDR1 and CDR2 (germline): MDHEN, SYDVKM. Trimming at V came to 0 bases and at J to 5 bases, leaving 5 bases not matched to a gene.

The chain links TRBV2 to TRBJ1-6; D gene uncertain. The CDR3 runs to 14 residues. Germline loops: CDR1 SNHLY, CDR2 FYNNEI. V shed 4 bases and J shed 8 bases, with 12 bases lying between them. For the CDR3, the DNA is TGTGCCAGCAGTGCGGGCGGGAGCGATTCACCCCTCCACTTT. It translates to CASSAGGSDSPLHF.

Of note for this clone: At the DNA level, this CDR3 is encoded by other sequences in the same sample as well. The rearrangement uses TRBV14 and TRBJ2-5; 7 bases map to TRBD2. Germline loops: CDR1 SGHDN, CDR2 FVKESK. The CDR3 is 13 amino acids. V dropped 4 bases and J dropped 5; count of bases not matched to a gene: 4. CDR3 coding DNA: TGTGCCAGCAGCCTCAGCGGGGACGAGACCCAGTACTTC. Translation: CASSLSGDETQYF.